This entry lists 10 T cell receptor beta chains sequenced from one sample in a study of T cells after yellow fever vaccination. TCRdb reprocessed the 5' RACE reads with MiXCR, giving one entry per CDR3 protein. The table records around 310,000 distinct CDR3 sequences, 8.7% of them present only once. Specimen: PBMCs, collected on the day of the first yellow fever vaccination. The receptors come from a man between 18 and 29 years old who received the YFV17D yellow fever vaccine.

The CDR3 nucleotides read TGCGCCAGCAGCTTGTCGGGGGAGGAAGATACGCAGTATTTT. Protein: CASSLSGEEDTQYF. The genes are TRBV5-1 and TRBJ2-3; D perhaps matches TRBD2 (6 bases). Trimming removed 1 base from V and 5 bases from J, with 11 bases in between. Germline V gene lookup returns CDR1 SGHRS and CDR2 YFSETQ. The CDR3 consists of 14 residues.

The V call is TRBV5-1, the J call TRBJ2-7, with TRBD1 identical over 10 bases. J gave up 12 bases and V 0 bases, and 12 bases lay outside the gene matches. The CDR3 is made up of 15 amino acids. From germline, CDR1 is SGHRS and CDR2 YFSETQ. This chain's CDR3 is CASSLGGPGTGVTYV. The CDR3 nucleotides read TGCGCCAGCAGCTTGGGGGGGCCCGGGACAGGGGTCACGTACGTC.

This clonotype was detected many times. The rearrangement uses TRBV3-1 and TRBJ1-1; D possibly corresponds to TRBD1 (5 bases). The V gene lost 4 bases and the J gene lost 4 bases, with 13 bases spanning the gap. CDR1 and CDR2 from the germline V gene are LGHDT and YNNKEL (reference sequence). The length of the CDR3 is 14 residues. The CDR3 spells CASSLNAGGTEAFF. The CDR3 DNA reads TGTGCCAGCAGCCTAAACGCTGGGGGCACTGAAGCTTTCTTT.

This sequence joins TRBV14 and TRBJ2-4; D gene uncertain. This CDR3 spans 13 amino acids. CDR1 is SGHDN, CDR2 FVKESK, per germline. V lost 3 bases to trimming and J lost 8 bases, with 11 bases between them. CDR3 bases: TGTGCCAGCAGCCAGAACAGTGGTGACATTCAGTACTTC. As protein: CASSQNSGDIQYF.

The chain carries TRBV24-1 and TRBJ2-7; maybe TRBD1 (6 bases). CDR1 KGHDR and CDR2 SFDVKD come from the germline V gene. This CDR3 spans 16 amino acids. V was cut by 0 bases and J by 0 bases, with 11 bases left in between. CDR3 in DNA: TGTGCCACCAGTGATTTGGACAGGCACATCTCCTACGAGCAGTACTTC. Its protein is CATSDLDRHISYEQYF.

This clonotype has a handful of counts. V gene TRBV5-6 combines with J gene TRBJ1-5; D is perhaps TRBD1 (6 bases). The CDR3 is made up of 15 amino acids. Germline V gene lookup returns CDR1 SGHDT and CDR2 YYEEEE. V was clipped by 0 bases and J by 1 base, with 8 bases between them. As DNA, the CDR3 is TGTGCCAGCAGCTTGGGGGGGCACAGCAATCAGCCCCAGCATTTT. Protein product: CASSLGGHSNQPQHF.

In this sample, this clonotype turned up many times. The rearrangement joins TRBV29-1 to TRBJ1-1; 9 bases match TRBD1. Germline-derived CDR1 and CDR2 are SQVTM and ANQGSEA. The J segment lost 2 bases and the V segment lost 4 bases, leaving 14 bases of the junction unmatched. The CDR3 contains 17 residues. The CDR3 here is CSVGGAWTGDFNTEAFF. The CDR3 DNA is TGCAGCGTTGGGGGAGCGTGGACAGGGGATTTTAACACTGAAGCTTTCTTT.

This clonotype was observed at least ten times. The chain uses TRBV24-1 and TRBJ2-1; D might be TRBD1 or TRBD2, each matching 5 bases. Per germline, CDR1 KGHDR and CDR2 SFDVKD. There are 13 residues in the CDR3. V shed 4 bases and J shed 5 bases, with 8 bases lying between them. This CDR3 reads CATSERGDNEQFF. The CDR3 region has the DNA TGTGCCACCAGTGAGCGAGGGGACAATGAGCAGTTCTTC.

The CDR3 here is CASSYGPVSNYGYTF. DNA for the CDR3: TGTGCCAGCAGTTACGGGCCAGTATCTAACTATGGCTACACCTTC. The chain carries TRBV6-5 and TRBJ1-2; D gene unclear. Germline lookup yields CDR1 MNHEY and CDR2 SVGAGI. Trimming removed 2 bases from V and 0 bases from J, with 10 bases in between. The CDR3 is made up of 15 amino acids.

V and J are TRBV20-1 and TRBJ2-5; 14 positions match TRBD2. Per the germline V gene, CDR1 is DFQATT and CDR2 is SNEGSKA (reference sequence). V dropped 5 bases and J dropped 5; count of bases not matched to a gene: 4. The length of the CDR3 is 14 residues. The CDR3: CSAGLAGGGETQYF. As DNA, the CDR3 is TGCAGTGCTGGACTAGCGGGGGGCGGGGAGACCCAGTACTTC.